One sample yielded the 27 T cell receptor beta chains listed below, sequenced in a study of blood T cell repertoires in COVID-19. The repertoire was sequenced with immunoSEQ multiplex PCR; TCRdb's copy has only in-frame clones and lacks some. Of more than 95,000 clones in the sample, about 80% were seen once. The sequencing sample was made of peripheral blood. All receptors come from a woman aged 50 to 65 with acute or convalescent COVID-19.

The V call is TRBV30, the J call TRBJ2-7; 8 bases are shared with TRBD2. The V gene's germline CDR1 is GTSNPN and CDR2 SVGIG (reference sequence). The CDR3 sequence is 14 residues long. V shed 7 bases, J shed 2 bases, and the junction held 10 bases outside the gene matches. The CDR3 nucleotides read TGTGCCTACTCGCGGGGGGTTTCCCCCTACGAGCAGTACTTC. It specifies CAYSRGVSPYEQYF.

The chain links TRBV28 to TRBJ1-1, with a weak D call TRBD1 (6 bases). The V gene's germline CDR1 is MDHEN and CDR2 SYDVKM. V was trimmed by 6 bases and J by 11 bases, leaving 19 bases between them. The CDR3 is made up of 13 amino acids. CDR3 amino acids: CASRLTGPGVAFF. The CDR3 DNA reads TGTGCCAGCAGGCTTACAGGGCCGGGTGTTGCTTTCTTT. The full variable domain, completed using reference TRBV28 and TRBJ1-1, is DVKVTQSSRYLVKRTGEKVFLECVQDMDHENMFWYRQDPGLGLRLIYFSYDVKMKEKGDIPEGYSVSREKKERFSLILESASTNQTSMYLCASRLTGPGVAFFGQGTRLTVV.

This rearrangement joins TRBV9 to TRBJ2-2; D unclear. The CDR3 runs 14 residues. Germline V gene lookup returns CDR1 SGDLS and CDR2 YYNGEE. Trimming pared 3 bases from V and 2 bases from J, leaving 8 bases between. CDR3 in amino acids: CASSAVLNTGELFF. CDR3 bases: TGTGCCAGCAGCGCCGTACTAAACACCGGGGAGCTGTTTTTT.

V and J are TRBV9 and TRBJ2-1; 11 bases are a match to TRBD2. Germline V gives CDR1 SGDLS, CDR2 YYNGEE. This CDR3 spans 16 amino acids. V shed 2 bases, J shed 4 bases, and the junction held 5 bases outside the gene matches. For the CDR3, the DNA is TGTGCCAGCAGCGTCCAGACTAGCGGGACTTACAATGAGCAGTTCTTC. Translating it yields CASSVQTSGTYNEQFF. The full variable domain, with the rest looked up from reference TRBV9 and TRBJ2-1, is DSGVTQTPKHLITATGQRVTLRCSPRSGDLSVYWYQQSLDQGLQFLIQYYNGEERAKGNILERFSAQQFPDLHSELNLSSLELGDSALYFCASSVQTSGTYNEQFFGPGTRLTVL.

The chain joins TRBV18 to TRBJ2-6; possibly TRBD2 for D (5 bases). Trimming took off 2 bases at V and 3 bases at J, with 11 bases between the two ends. CDR1 KGHSH and CDR2 LQKENI come from the germline V gene. This CDR3 region has 16 residues. The CDR3 DNA is TGTGCCAGCTCACCATACACGGGGAGTGGGGCCAACGTCCTGACTTTC. This codes for CASSPYTGSGANVLTF. The variable domain in full, completed from reference TRBV18 and TRBJ2-6, reads NAGVMQNPRHLVRRRGQEARLRCSPMKGHSHVYWYRQLPEEGLKFMVYLQKENIIDESGMPKERFSAEFPKEGPSILRIQQVVRGDSAAYFCASSPYTGSGANVLTFGAGSRLTVL.

The chain uses TRBV3-1 (or the pseudogene TRBV3-2) and TRBJ2-7; 12 bases agree with TRBD1. J gave up 3 bases and V 3 bases, and 3 bases lay outside the gene matches. This CDR3 comprises 15 residues. Germline V gives CDR1 LGHDT, CDR2 YNNKEL (reference sequence). The CDR3 region is CASSQGQGAFYEQYF. CDR3 DNA: TGTGCCAGCAGCCAGGGACAGGGGGCGTTCTACGAGCAGTACTTC.

The rearrangement links TRBV2 to TRBJ1-5, with D maybe TRBD1 (5 bases). This CDR3 has 13 amino acids. The V end lost 2 bases, the J end lost 7 bases, and 9 bases lay between the germline ends. CDR1 is SNHLY, CDR2 FYNNEI, per germline. The CDR3 region is CASSEQGVQPQHF. The CDR3 DNA sequence: TGTGCCAGCAGTGAACAGGGTGTGCAGCCCCAGCATTTT.

The V call is TRBV3-1 (or the pseudogene TRBV3-2), the J call TRBJ1-5; the match to TRBD1 covers 11 bases. J gave up 7 bases and V 0 bases, and 11 bases lay outside the gene matches. Germline lookup yields CDR1 LGHDT and CDR2 YNNKEL (reference sequence). The CDR3 runs 18 residues. CDR3 bases: TGTGCCAGCAGCCAAGATCAGGGCCCCGGGACAGGGGGGCAGCCCCAGCATTTT. Its translation: CASSQDQGPGTGGQPQHF.

About this clone itself: At the DNA level, this CDR3 is encoded by other sequences in the same sample as well. This chain uses TRBV3-1 (or the pseudogene TRBV3-2) with TRBJ1-1, with TRBD1 matching 9 bases. Trimming took 5 bases from V and 1 from J; bases not matched to a gene: 5. The germline CDR1 and CDR2 sequences are LGHDT and YNNKEL (reference sequence). The CDR3 has 15 amino acids. Here the CDR3 DNA reads TGTGCCAGCAGCAGAACACAGGGGGCGAACACTGAAGCTTTCTTT. It specifies CASSRTQGANTEAFF.

This chain connects TRBV27 to TRBJ2-2; 8 positions match TRBD2. This CDR3 has 15 residues. Trimming removed 2 bases from V and 4 bases from J; junction bases left unmatched: 3. The germline CDR1 and CDR2 sequences are MNHEY and SMNVEV (reference sequence). The CDR3 DNA sequence: TGTGCCAGCAGTTTAGACCGGGGGGGCACCGGGGAGCTGTTTTTT. Residues: CASSLDRGGTGELFF.

The chain carries TRBV5-1 and TRBJ2-1; D might be TRBD1 (6 bases). Germline V CDR1 and CDR2: SGHRS, YFSETQ. This CDR3 contains 16 residues. Between the trimmed V and J ends, which lost 2 bases and 0 bases, there was a span of 12 bases. The CDR3 DNA is TGCGCCAGCAGCTTTCGGGACACCAACTCCTACAATGAGCAGTTCTTC. This encodes CASSFRDTNSYNEQFF.

V gene TRBV7-9 combines with J gene TRBJ2-3, with a tentative D call TRBD1 (5 bases). This CDR3 has 13 amino acids. V lost 6 bases to trimming and J lost 4 bases, with 11 bases between them. Germline CDR1 SEHNR, CDR2 FQNEAQ (reference sequence). CDR3 nucleotides: TGTGCCAGCAGTCCCCCAGGGCCAGATACGCAGTATTTT. Translating it yields CASSPPGPDTQYF.

This chain links TRBV6-6 with TRBJ2-1; 11 bases agree with TRBD2. Looked up from germline, CDR1 is MNHNY and CDR2 is SVGAGI (reference sequence). Trimming removed 6 bases from V and 7 bases from J; junction bases left unmatched: 23. The CDR3 has 20 residues. In DNA form, the CDR3 reads TGTGCCAGCAGCGCCCGTCCGGGACTAGCGGAGACGGGCCTGGCTAATGAGCAGTTCTTC. Its protein product is CASSARPGLAETGLANEQFF.

The chain carries TRBV10-3 and TRBJ2-7; 8 bases agree with TRBD2. The germline CDR1 and CDR2 sequences are ENHRY and SYGVKD. This CDR3 has 13 residues. Unmatched junction bases numbered 8, after V lost 11 bases and J lost 2 bases. The CDR3 here is CASAGGDTYEQYF. The CDR3 DNA follows: TGTGCCTCCGCCGGGGGGGACACCTACGAGCAGTACTTC.

This clone was counted a few times. J is TRBJ2-2 and V is TRBV23-1; 13 bases are a match to TRBD2. TRBV23-1 is flagged as an ORF with uncertain function. The CDR3 consists of 17 residues. Unmatched junction bases numbered 10, after V lost 5 bases and J lost 7 bases. The CDR3, as DNA: TGCGCCAGCAGTTACGCCGGACTAGCGGGAGTCAGCGGGGAGCTGTTTTTT. Translation gives CASSYAGLAGVSGELFF.

This clone showed up many times. The J gene is TRBJ2-2, the V gene TRBV28; TRBD2 might be the D (6 bases). The V end was cut by 7 bases, the J end by 5 bases, with 11 bases between. CDR1 is MDHEN and CDR2 is SYDVKM in the germline V gene. The length of the CDR3 is 13 residues. This chain's CDR3 is CASTPGGTGELFF. CDR3 in DNA: TGTGCCAGCACCCCCGGAGGGACCGGGGAGCTGTTTTTT.

V usage is TRBV6-2 or TRBV6-3 and J usage is TRBJ2-7, with 8 bases that match TRBD2. The V gene end was trimmed by 2 bases and the J gene end by 7 bases; junction bases not matched to a gene: 7. Germline lookup yields CDR1 MNHEY and CDR2 SVGEGT. The CDR3 runs 14 residues. The CDR3 loop reads CASSYGLAGREQYF. The CDR3 bases are TGTGCCAGCAGTTACGGGCTAGCGGGTAGGGAGCAGTACTTC.

This clone was recorded once. The J gene is TRBJ1-1, the V gene TRBV6-5, with unresolved D. The V end was cut by 10 bases, the J end by 4 bases, with 13 bases between. Per the germline V gene, CDR1 is MNHEY and CDR2 is SVGAGI. The CDR3 covers 12 residues. The CDR3 protein is CATNAAFTEAFF. CDR3 nucleotides: TGTGCCACGAACGCTGCGTTCACTGAAGCTTTCTTT.

This chain links TRBV7-2 with TRBJ1-2, with a weak D call TRBD1 (5 bases). Germline V gene lookup returns CDR1 SGHTA and CDR2 FQGNSA. The V end was cut by 5 bases, the J end by 0 bases, with 13 bases between. The length of the CDR3 is 15 residues. The CDR3 coding sequence is TGTGCCAGCAGCACTGGGGGGACCTCTAACTATGGCTACACCTTC. Protein product: CASSTGGTSNYGYTF.

The genes are TRBV10-1 and TRBJ1-1; D gene unclear. V gave up 8 bases and J gave up 1 base, with 14 bases separating them. The length of the CDR3 is 14 residues. Germline V gene lookup returns CDR1 WNHNN and CDR2 SYGVQD (reference sequence). In DNA form, the CDR3 reads TGCGCCAGCGGCGAGGGTGGGAGGAACACTGAAGCTTTCTTT. Amino acid sequence: CASGEGGRNTEAFF.

The V gene is TRBV21-1, the J gene TRBJ1-5. TRBV21-1 is recorded as a pseudogene. This CDR3 region has 17 residues. This CDR3 reads CASSKALWWGVRQPQHF. The DNA for the CDR3 is TGTGCCAGCAGCAAAGCGCTTTGGTGGGGGGTGCGACAGCCCCAGCATTTT.

The chain joins TRBV2 to TRBJ1-2, with 7 bases fitting TRBD1. Germline CDR1 SNHLY, CDR2 FYNNEI. CDR3 size: 14 residues. V trimming: 3 bases; J trimming: 7 bases; junction bases outside the gene matches: 8. Here the CDR3 reads CASSEEGAGFGYTF. CDR3 in DNA: TGTGCCAGCAGTGAGGAGGGGGCAGGGTTTGGCTACACCTTC.

Notes on this clone: An end of the junction differs from the germline gene, which may be a read error. The genes are TRBV5-6 and TRBJ1-1, with D perhaps TRBD1 (6 bases). CDR1 and CDR2 (germline): SGHDT, YYEEEE. This CDR3 region has 15 residues. The DNA of the CDR3 is TGTGCCAGCAGCTTAGTGCGGGGGCTGAATACTGAAGCTTTCTTT. Protein: CASSLVRGLNTEAFF.

V gene TRBV28 combines with J gene TRBJ1-4; D may be TRBD1 (5 bases). Germline V CDR1 and CDR2: MDHEN, SYDVKM. Between the trimmed V and J ends, which lost 2 bases and 8 bases, there was a span of 12 bases. CDR3 length: 14 residues. The CDR3 region is CASSLGSRGEKLFF. CDR3 in DNA: TGTGCCAGCAGTTTAGGGTCTCGGGGGGAAAAACTGTTTTTT.

The V gene is TRBV11-2, the J gene TRBJ2-2, with D perhaps TRBD1 (5 bases). Trimming stripped 6 bases from V and 6 bases from J, with 14 bases between. Germline CDR1 and CDR2: SGHAT and FQNNGV. The CDR3 runs to 14 residues. CDR3 sequence (DNA): TGTGCCAGCAGGCGGACATTACCTCCCGGGGAGCTGTTTTTT. The encoded protein is CASRRTLPPGELFF.

The chain uses TRBV30 and TRBJ2-2, with D possibly matching TRBD2 (6 bases). The V gene's germline CDR1 is GTSNPN and CDR2 SVGIG (reference sequence). Between the trimmed V and J ends, which lost 4 bases and 0 bases, there was a span of 12 bases. The CDR3 consists of 15 residues. CDR3 amino acids: CAWKIGRTNTGELFF. The CDR3 DNA reads as TGTGCCTGGAAAATAGGGAGGACGAACACCGGGGAGCTGTTTTTT.

The rearrangement links TRBV5-4 to TRBJ2-7, with D possibly TRBD2 on 7 matching bases. The V gene's germline CDR1 is SGHNT and CDR2 YYREEE (reference sequence). The length of the CDR3 is 14 residues. V lost 4 bases and J lost 3, with 14 bases in between. CDR3 amino acids: CASSQWGGYYEQYF. In DNA, the CDR3 is TGTGCCAGCAGCCAGTGGGGGGGCTACTACGAGCAGTACTTC.